Each of the 17 T cell receptor beta chains below was sequenced from the same sample in a study of OX40 agonist ivuxolimab in advanced cancers. Measured with immunoSEQ multiplex PCR; TCRdb has only the in-frame clones, and not every one. Among some 38,000 clones listed, about 90% were seen once. This sample comprised CD4+ or CD8+ T cells sorted from blood, obtained in a trial of the OX40 agonist ivuxolimab. The receptors stem from an adult with an advanced solid tumor such as melanoma, head and neck, liver or kidney cancer.

The V gene is TRBV15, the J gene TRBJ2-1; TRBD2 agrees at 8 bases. The V gene end was trimmed by 0 bases and the J gene end by 0 bases; junction bases not matched to a gene: 4. Germline V gives CDR1 LNHNV, CDR2 YYDKDF (reference sequence). The CDR3 extends over 17 amino acids. In DNA, the CDR3 is TGTGCCACCAGCAGAGATGCGGGAGGTTCCTCCTACAATGAGCAGTTCTTC. Its translation: CATSRDAGGSSYNEQFF.

CDR3 DNA sequence: TGCGCCAGCAGCTTGGAGGGGGCGGGGGGTGAGCAGTTCTTC. Translation gives CASSLEGAGGEQFF. The chain has TRBV5-1 and TRBJ2-1, with D perhaps matching TRBD2 (8 bases). CDR1 and CDR2 (germline): SGHRS, YFSETQ. CDR3 length: 14 residues. V shed 0 bases and J shed 9 bases, with 13 bases lying between them. Full variable domain (rest looked up from reference TRBV5-1 and TRBJ2-1): KAGVTQTPRYLIKTRGQQVTLSCSPISGHRSVSWYQQTPGQGLQFLFEYFSETQRNKGNFPGRFSGRQFSNSRSEMNVSTLELGDSALYLCASSLEGAGGEQFFGPGTRLTVL.

The V gene is TRBV29-1, the J gene TRBJ2-1, with a weak D call TRBD2 (5 bases). The CDR3 covers 11 residues. Germline lookup yields CDR1 SQVTM and CDR2 ANQGSEA. V dropped 6 bases and J dropped 9 bases, with 12 bases sitting between them. Written as DNA, the CDR3 is TGCAGCGTGGAGGAGGTGGGTGAGCAGTTCTTC. It encodes CSVEEVGEQFF.

The genes are TRBV27 and TRBJ2-7, with D possibly TRBD1 on 5 matching bases. The CDR3 consists of 15 residues. V was cut by 1 base and J by 3 bases, with 13 bases left in between. Germline CDR1 and CDR2: MNHEY and SMNVEV (reference sequence). DNA for the CDR3: TGTGCCAGCAGTTTATGGGCAGGGTCTGGCTACGAGCAGTACTTC. It translates to CASSLWAGSGYEQYF.

The chain links TRBV4-1 to TRBJ2-1; tentative D call: TRBD2 (6 bases). There are 13 residues in the CDR3. Germline V lookup: CDR1 MGHRA, CDR2 YSYEKL. The germline V and J ends were trimmed by 4 bases and 5 bases, with 9 bases remaining between them. As DNA, the CDR3 is TGCGCCAGCAGCCGAGGCGGGGACAATGAGCAGTTCTTC. The encoded protein is CASSRGGDNEQFF.

This clone was recorded a few times. The V call is TRBV19, the J call TRBJ1-2; possibly TRBD1 for D (5 bases). CDR1 is LNHDA, CDR2 SQIVND, per germline (reference sequence). The CDR3 consists of 12 residues. Deletions cut 7 bases from V and 6 bases from J, with 12 bases between. The CDR3 sequence: CASTIGGDGYTF. CDR3 DNA sequence: TGTGCCAGTACCATCGGAGGGGATGGCTACACCTTC.

This clone was picked up one time. The rearrangement joins TRBV28 to TRBJ2-5; D may be TRBD2 (7 bases). The CDR3 covers 15 residues. Germline-derived CDR1 and CDR2 are MDHEN and SYDVKM. The V and J ends lost 3 bases and 3 bases respectively, with 14 bases between them. CDR3 sequence: CASSLGGAEEETQYF. CDR3 nucleotide sequence: TGTGCCAGCAGTTTGGGGGGGGCTGAGGAAGAGACCCAGTACTTC.

The chain uses TRBV19 and TRBJ2-1; TRBD2 matches 11 bases. The CDR3 totals 15 residues. Germline V gene data show CDR1 as LNHDA and CDR2 as SQIVND (reference sequence). V was pared by 6 bases and J by 8 bases, with 9 bases of the junction left unmatched. In DNA form, the CDR3 reads TGTGCCAGTAGGATTATGACTAGCGGGATAGATGAGCAGTTCTTC. This translates into CASRIMTSGIDEQFF.

The V gene is TRBV19, the J gene TRBJ1-5; 9 bases are a match to TRBD1. This CDR3 has 13 residues. Trimming cost V 9 bases and J 6 bases; bases outside gene matches: 6. Germline lookup yields CDR1 LNHDA and CDR2 SQIVND (reference sequence). The CDR3 coding sequence is TGTGCCAGCACGACAGGGGGGAGTCAGCCCCAGCATTTT. This gives the protein CASTTGGSQPQHF.

This clone appeared a few times. V usage is TRBV27 and J usage is TRBJ2-3; D perhaps matches TRBD2 (6 bases). This CDR3 spans 16 amino acids. V lost 0 bases and J 0 bases, leaving 10 bases between the germline ends. CDR1 is MNHEY and CDR2 is SMNVEV in the germline V gene (reference sequence). CDR3 amino acids: CASSLSAGASTDTQYF. The CDR3 DNA follows: TGTGCCAGCAGTTTATCAGCGGGCGCTAGCACAGATACGCAGTATTTT.

This clone occurred once. The chain couples TRBV7-8 to TRBJ2-5; D might be TRBD2 (6 bases). The better agreement between TRBJ2-7 and the DNA end casts doubt on the J call. The CDR3 is 14 residues long. The germline V gene has CDR1 SGHVS and CDR2 FQNEAQ. CDR3: CASSLASGVYEQYF. CDR3 coding DNA: TGTGCCAGCAGCTTAGCTAGCGGAGTCTACGAGCAGTACTTC.

The gene calls are TRBV5-1 and TRBJ1-3, with 7 positions matching TRBD1. V shed 3 bases, J shed 2 bases, and the junction held 8 bases outside the gene matches. Germline V gene data show CDR1 as SGHRS and CDR2 as YFSETQ. CDR3 length: 16 amino acids. CDR3 in amino acids: CASSSLEGAAGNTIYF. The CDR3 DNA reads as TGCGCCAGCAGCTCCCTTGAGGGGGCGGCTGGAAACACCATATATTTT.

V gene TRBV6-6 combines with J gene TRBJ1-1; D remains unclear. This CDR3 region has 14 residues. Germline V gene sequence: CDR1 MNHNY, CDR2 SVGAGI (reference sequence). V was cut by 4 bases and J by 4 bases, with 13 bases left in between. Here the CDR3 reads CASSFLGRGTEAFF. CDR3 DNA sequence: TGTGCCAGCAGTTTCTTAGGACGGGGCACTGAAGCTTTCTTT.

The J gene is TRBJ1-1, the V gene TRBV19, with D uncertain. This CDR3 is 14 amino acids long. The ends were cut back, 1 base at V and 4 bases at J, with 10 bases in the middle. Germline assignment: CDR1 LNHDA and CDR2 SQIVND (reference sequence). For the CDR3, the DNA is TGTGCCAGTAGTATAGCTATGGTTTTCACTGAAGCTTTCTTT. Its protein product is CASSIAMVFTEAFF.

The genes are TRBV5-1 and TRBJ2-7; 8 bases fit TRBD2. From germline, CDR1 is SGHRS and CDR2 YFSETQ. Losses at the gene ends were 0 bases for V and 5 bases for J; bases not matched to a gene: 4. The CDR3 has 14 residues. CDR3 nucleotide sequence: TGCGCCAGCAGCTTGGTCGGGGGGGGCGACGAGCAGTACTTC. This codes for CASSLVGGGDEQYF.

The V call is TRBV28, the J call TRBJ2-7; no clear D. CDR1 is MDHEN and CDR2 is SYDVKM in the germline V gene. With 7 bases removed from V and 4 bases from J, the gap between germline ends came to 17 bases. The CDR3 consists of 14 residues. Written as DNA, the CDR3 is TGTGCCAGCAAGCGTTACCAAAACCCTTACGAGCAGTACTTC. Its protein product is CASKRYQNPYEQYF.

In nucleotides, the CDR3 is TGTGCCAGCAGCTTGTTAGGGGACGAGACCCAGTACTTC. It specifies CASSLLGDETQYF. The chain is built from TRBV5-4 and TRBJ2-5; D may be TRBD1 or TRBD2 (5 bases each). The CDR3 spans 13 residues. Germline V CDR1 and CDR2: SGHNT, YYREEE (reference sequence). Deletions cut 1 base from V and 5 bases from J, with 9 bases between.